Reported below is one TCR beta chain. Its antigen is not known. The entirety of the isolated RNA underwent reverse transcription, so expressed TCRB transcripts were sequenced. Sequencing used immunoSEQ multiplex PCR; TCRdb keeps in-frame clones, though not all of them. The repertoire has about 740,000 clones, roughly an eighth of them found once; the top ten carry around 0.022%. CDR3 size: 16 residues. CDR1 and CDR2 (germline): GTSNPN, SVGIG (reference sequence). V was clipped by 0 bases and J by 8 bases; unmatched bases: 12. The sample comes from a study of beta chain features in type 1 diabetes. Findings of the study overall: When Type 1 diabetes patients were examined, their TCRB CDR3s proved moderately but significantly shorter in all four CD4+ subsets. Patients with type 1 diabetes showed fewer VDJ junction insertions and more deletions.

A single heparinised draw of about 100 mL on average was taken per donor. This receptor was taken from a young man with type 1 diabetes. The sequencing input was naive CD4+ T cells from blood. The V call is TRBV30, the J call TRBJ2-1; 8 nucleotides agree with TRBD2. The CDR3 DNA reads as TGTGCCTGGAGTGTACTTCCGCGGGGGGTGGTCGATGAGCAGTTCTTC. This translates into CAWSVLPRGVVDEQFF.